The 25 T cell receptor beta chains in this list originate from one sample, sequenced in a study of T cell repertoires in cytomegalovirus infection. The antigens of these receptors remain unknown. TCRdb re-called the reads with MiXCR, one entry per CDR3 protein. The table has tens of thousands of distinct CDR3 sequences, approximately 22% seen once. Sequencing used PBMCs, sequenced either directly or after in vitro stimulation (not recorded which). Receptors originate from a human donor in good health (CMV status not recorded). Some clones in this sample may be carry-over from other donors' samples.

This clonotype has at least ten counts. This chain joins TRBV7-2 and TRBJ1-2; a possible D gene is TRBD1 (6 bases). Per germline, CDR1 SGHTA and CDR2 FQGNSA. Trimming removed 1 base from V and 0 bases from J, with 12 bases in between. The CDR3 length is 16 residues. The CDR3 sequence: CASSLGGGRANYGYTF. CDR3 sequence (DNA): TGTGCCAGCAGCTTAGGAGGGGGGAGAGCTAACTATGGCTACACCTTC.

This clonotype was observed many times. This chain joins TRBV7-2 and TRBJ2-5, with 12 bases identical to TRBD2. Germline V CDR1 and CDR2: SGHTA, FQGNSA. Trimming at V came to 4 bases and at J to 5 bases, leaving 5 bases not matched to a gene. This CDR3 has 15 amino acids. Here the CDR3 DNA reads TGTGCCAGCAGCTGGACTAGCGGGACTGGGGAGACCCAGTACTTC. Translated, it gives CASSWTSGTGETQYF.

The chain uses TRBV6-5 and TRBJ1-2; D perhaps matches TRBD1 (6 bases). Germline assignment: CDR1 MNHEY and CDR2 SVGAGI. V lost 5 bases and J lost 7, with 23 bases in between. The CDR3 is 16 amino acids. The CDR3 region has the DNA TGTGCCAGCAGTGGGACCGCCACAGGGTTACCGCGTGGCTACACCTTC. Its protein is CASSGTATGLPRGYTF.

This clonotype came up many times. V usage is TRBV7-2 and J usage is TRBJ2-7, with TRBD1 matching over 7 bases. Trimming cost V 3 bases and J 5 bases; bases outside gene matches: 10. The CDR3 extends over 15 amino acids. Germline V gene data show CDR1 as SGHTA and CDR2 as FQGNSA. This CDR3 reads CASSLGYRGSHEQYF. Here the CDR3 DNA reads TGTGCCAGCAGCTTGGGCTACAGGGGATCCCACGAGCAGTACTTC.

This clonotype was seen a few times. V gene TRBV20-1 combines with J gene TRBJ2-5; TRBD2 aligns across 8 bases. The germline CDR1 and CDR2 sequences are DFQATT and SNEGSKA (reference sequence). Unmatched junction bases numbered 6, after V lost 4 bases and J lost 2 bases. The CDR3 has 14 residues. The CDR3 is CSAMGGGQQETQYF. DNA for the CDR3: TGCAGTGCTATGGGCGGGGGGCAACAAGAGACCCAGTACTTC.

This clonotype was observed many times. This chain connects TRBV7-2 to TRBJ2-7; TRBD2 is a possible D gene (5 bases). The CDR3 loop spans 12 amino acids. CDR1 and CDR2 from the germline V gene are SGHTA and FQGNSA. V lost 5 bases to trimming and J lost 6 bases, with 11 bases between them. DNA of the CDR3: TGTGCCAGCAGCCCATATCGGGGCGAGCAGTACTTC. Protein: CASSPYRGEQYF.

This clonotype was seen at least ten times. This chain links TRBV7-2 with TRBJ1-6; tentatively, D is TRBD1 (6 bases). Trimming cost V 0 bases and J 14 bases, with 17 bases left between them. The germline V gene has CDR1 SGHTA and CDR2 FQGNSA. The CDR3 runs to 15 residues. The CDR3, as DNA: TGTGCCAGCAGCTTAGCGCGGACAGTCGGTGGGGCCCTCCACTTT. Amino acid sequence: CASSLARTVGGALHF. Full variable domain (missing parts from reference TRBV7-2 and TRBJ1-6): GAGVSQSPSNKVTEKGKDVELRCDPISGHTALYWYRQSLGQGLEFLIYFQGNSAPDKSGLPSDRFSAERTGGSVSTLTIQRTQQEDSAVYLCASSLARTVGGALHFGNGTRLTVT.

This chain links TRBV12-3 or TRBV12-4 with TRBJ1-2; possibly TRBD1 for D (6 bases). The CDR3 runs to 12 residues. The germline V and J ends were trimmed by 7 bases and 8 bases, with 14 bases remaining between them. This CDR3 is CASTPRTVGYTF. The DNA of the CDR3 is TGTGCCAGCACCCCCAGGACAGTCGGCTACACCTTC.

The CDR3 is CASSQDRVGGYTF. CDR3 bases: TGTGCCAGCAGCCAGGACAGGGTTGGTGGCTACACCTTC. This chain uses TRBV6-6 with TRBJ1-2; 8 bases agree with TRBD1. Germline values: CDR1 MNHNY, CDR2 SVGAGI (reference sequence). V was pared by 6 bases and J by 7 bases, with 7 bases of the junction left unmatched. The CDR3 extends over 13 amino acids.

This clonotype has just a few counts. The chain recombines TRBV27 with TRBJ2-2; possibly TRBD2 for D (5 bases). The CDR3 is made up of 16 amino acids. The V gene lost 6 bases and the J gene lost 6 bases, with 20 bases spanning the gap. The germline V gene encodes CDR1 MNHEY and CDR2 SMNVEV (reference sequence). The CDR3 here is CASSPDPRATAGELFF. CDR3 in DNA: TGTGCCAGCAGCCCCGACCCGCGGGCTACCGCCGGGGAGCTGTTTTTT.

V and J are TRBV27 and TRBJ2-2; D uncertain. Germline V gene sequence: CDR1 MNHEY, CDR2 SMNVEV (reference sequence). V lost 1 base and J lost 2, with 2 bases in between. This CDR3 spans 13 amino acids. CDR3 DNA: TGTGCCAGCAGTTTATTAAACACCGGGGAGCTGTTTTTT. Translated, it gives CASSLLNTGELFF.

The genes are TRBV12-3 or TRBV12-4 and TRBJ1-5; the match to TRBD1 covers 7 bases. There are 15 residues in the CDR3. Trimming removed 6 bases from V and 4 bases from J; junction bases left unmatched: 9. The CDR3 bases are TGTGCCAGCAGGGAAACCGGGACAGCGAATCAGCCCCAGCATTTT. Its translation is CASRETGTANQPQHF.

This clonotype occurred many times. The chain has TRBV12-3 or TRBV12-4 and TRBJ2-5; 7 bases fit TRBD1. Trimming at V came to 6 bases and at J to 6 bases, leaving 16 bases not matched to a gene. The CDR3 runs 16 residues. CDR3 DNA sequence: TGTGCCAGCAGCCCCCACCCTCACAGGGGTTGGAAGACCCAGTACTTC. Encoded protein: CASSPHPHRGWKTQYF.

This clonotype is categorized as medium-sized. CDR3 DNA: TGCGCCAGCACCTCGAGAAGAGATAGCGGGGGCAATGAGCAGTTCTTC. Translating it yields CASTSRRDSGGNEQFF. J is TRBJ2-1 and V is TRBV10-2; 9 nucleotides line up with TRBD2. The ends lost 7 bases at V and 6 bases at J; junction bases unmatched: 13. There are 16 residues in the CDR3. The germline CDR1 and CDR2 sequences are WSHSY and SAAADI.

This clonotype showed up many times. The chain has TRBV7-2 and TRBJ2-5, with D perhaps TRBD1 or TRBD2 (5 bases each). The CDR3 has 14 residues. Trimming removed 1 base from V and 5 bases from J, with 11 bases in between. Germline lookup yields CDR1 SGHTA and CDR2 FQGNSA. CDR3 residues: CASSLVGTVETQYF. The CDR3 DNA reads TGTGCCAGCAGCTTAGTGGGGACGGTCGAGACCCAGTACTTC.

The chain has TRBV2 and TRBJ2-5; D may be TRBD2 (6 bases). V was pared by 7 bases and J by 5 bases, with 17 bases between. Germline CDR1 is SNHLY and CDR2 is FYNNEI. CDR3 length: 14 residues. The CDR3, as DNA: TGTGCCAGCAAGCGGTTCGGGGGAGTTGAGACCCAGTACTTC. It yields the protein CASKRFGGVETQYF.

This clonotype was seen repeatedly, ten times or more. The genes are TRBV7-6 and TRBJ2-1; 9 positions match TRBD2. The CDR3 consists of 16 residues. V gave up 6 bases and J gave up 0 bases; unmatched junction bases: 6. CDR1 and CDR2 from the germline V gene are SGHVS and FNYEAQ. CDR3 coding DNA: TGTGCCAGCAGACCCCTAGCGGGAAACTCCTACAATGAGCAGTTCTTC. This sequence encodes CASRPLAGNSYNEQFF.

The chain recombines TRBV19 with TRBJ2-7, with D perhaps TRBD1 (6 bases). There are 14 residues in the CDR3. CDR1 is LNHDA, CDR2 SQIVND, per germline (reference sequence). V was pared by 6 bases and J by 3 bases, with 15 bases between. The CDR3 sequence is CASSRRLGGYEQYF. The CDR3 region has the DNA TGTGCCAGTAGCCGACGCTTAGGGGGCTACGAGCAGTACTTC.

The table lists this clonotype with a count of one. The chain recombines TRBV7-2 with TRBJ2-1; tentatively, D is TRBD1 (6 bases). V was trimmed by 4 bases and J by 5 bases, leaving 9 bases between them. The CDR3 consists of 13 residues. CDR1 and CDR2 (germline): SGHTA, FQGNSA. The CDR3 loop is CASSYRVHNEQFF. Here the CDR3 DNA reads TGTGCCAGCAGCTACAGGGTGCACAATGAGCAGTTCTTC.

This clonotype was counted at least ten times. V is TRBV6-2 or TRBV6-3 and J is TRBJ2-3, with 7 positions matching TRBD2. CDR1 and CDR2 from the germline V gene are MNHEY and SVGEGT. This CDR3 contains 14 residues. Trimming cost V 5 bases and J 9 bases; bases outside gene matches: 11. The CDR3 bases are TGTGCCAGCAGTCCGGGACTAACGGGAGTGACGCAGTATTTT. This encodes CASSPGLTGVTQYF.

This clonotype was recorded at least ten times. The V gene is TRBV12-3 or TRBV12-4, the J gene TRBJ1-2, with 7 bases aligning to TRBD1. The CDR3 extends over 14 amino acids. V lost 6 bases and J lost 4; bases outside the gene matches: 8. CDR3 sequence: CASRQTGTVYGYTF. The DNA of the CDR3 is TGTGCCAGCAGGCAGACAGGGACAGTCTATGGCTACACCTTC.

This clonotype was observed a single time. One base away lies a much larger clone, so this may be a sequencing read error. The rearrangement links TRBV7-9 to TRBJ1-2, with D possibly matching TRBD1 (5 bases). CDR3 length: 14 residues. Deletions cut 4 bases from V and 1 base from J, with 10 bases between. Germline V CDR1 and CDR2: SEHNR, FQNEAQ (reference sequence). The CDR3 loop is CASSSGRNNYGYTF. The CDR3 nucleotides read TGTGCCAGCAGCTCGGGACGGAATAACTATGGCTACACCTTC.

This clonotype occurred many times. As DNA, the CDR3 is TGTGCCAGCAGCTTGGCCGAGGGAGGGTGGATCCAGCCCCAGCATTTT. As protein: CASSLAEGGWIQPQHF. The V call is TRBV5-6, the J call TRBJ1-5; D uncertain. CDR3 size: 16 residues. V lost 0 bases and J lost 7, with 17 bases in between. The V gene's germline CDR1 is SGHDT and CDR2 YYEEEE. Variable domain in full (rest from reference TRBV5-6 and TRBJ1-5): DAGVTQSPTHLIKTRGQQVTLRCSPKSGHDTVSWYQQALGQGPQFIFQYYEEEERQRGNFPDRFSGHQFPNYSSELNVNALLLGDSALYLCASSLAEGGWIQPQHFGDGTRLSIL.

The table lists this clonotype with a few counts. The V gene is TRBV7-6, the J gene TRBJ2-3; 9 bases align to TRBD2. The CDR3 is 17 amino acids. Germline CDR1 SGHVS, CDR2 FNYEAQ. Trimming took 1 base from V and 4 from J; bases not matched to a gene: 9. CDR3 residues: CASSLDPLAGGADTQYF. In DNA, the CDR3 is TGTGCCAGCAGCTTAGACCCCTTGGCGGGAGGGGCAGATACGCAGTATTTT. Full variable domain (outside the CDR3, taken from reference TRBV7-6 and TRBJ2-3): GAGVSQSPRYKVTKRGQDVALRCDPISGHVSLYWYRQALGQGPEFLTYFNYEAQQDKSGLPNDRFSAERPEGSISTLTIQRTEQRDSAMYRCASSLDPLAGGADTQYFGPGTRLTVL.

This chain links TRBV20-1 with TRBJ1-5; D remains ambiguous. Trimming removed 3 bases from V and 3 bases from J, with 9 bases in between. Germline V gives CDR1 DFQATT, CDR2 SNEGSKA (reference sequence). CDR3 length: 13 residues. This CDR3 reads CSARLDPNQPQHF. CDR3 bases: TGCAGTGCTAGGTTGGATCCCAATCAGCCCCAGCATTTT.